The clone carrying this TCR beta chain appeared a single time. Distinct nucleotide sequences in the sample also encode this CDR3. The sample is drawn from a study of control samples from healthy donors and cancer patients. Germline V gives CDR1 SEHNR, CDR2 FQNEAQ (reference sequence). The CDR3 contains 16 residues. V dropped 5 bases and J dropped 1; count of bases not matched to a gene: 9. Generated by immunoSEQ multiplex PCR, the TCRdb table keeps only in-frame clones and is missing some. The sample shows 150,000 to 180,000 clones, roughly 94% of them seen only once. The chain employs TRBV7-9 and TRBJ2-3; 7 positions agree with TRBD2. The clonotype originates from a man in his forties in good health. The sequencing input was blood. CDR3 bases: TGTGCCAGCAGCCAACACGTGAGCGGGGGCACAGATACGCAGTATTTT. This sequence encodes CASSQHVSGGTDTQYF.